Following are 30 T cell receptor beta chains from one sample sequenced in a study of beta chain features in type 1 diabetes. Overall study results and limits: Shorter TCRB CDR3s, moderately but significantly so, marked every one of the four CD4+ subsets in Type 1 diabetes patients.

Their specific antigens are unknown. Expressed TCRB transcripts were sequenced because the entire RNA isolate underwent reverse transcription. Assay: immunoSEQ multiplex PCR; the TCRdb copy retains only in-frame clones and omits some. In the table there are hundreds of thousands of clones, around an eighth of which are singletons. Input material: naive CD4+ T cells from blood. These receptor sequences come from a man aged 18 to 30 with type 1 diabetes.

This clone was seen a few times. J is TRBJ2-5 and V is TRBV4-1, with D tentatively TRBD1 (6 bases). Germline loops: CDR1 MGHRA, CDR2 YSYEKL. V was trimmed by 5 bases and J by 2 bases, leaving 9 bases between them. The CDR3 runs 13 residues. The CDR3 coding sequence is TGCGCCAGCAGCGAACAGGGACAAGAGACCCAGTACTTC. It specifies CASSEQGQETQYF.

This clone has only a few counts. This rearrangement joins TRBV30 to TRBJ1-1; weak D call: TRBD1 (5 bases). The V and J ends lost 6 bases and 1 base respectively, with 15 bases between them. CDR3 length: 14 residues. CDR1 is GTSNPN, CDR2 SVGIG, per germline (reference sequence). CDR3 residues: CACPVLGRNTEAFF. The CDR3 DNA follows: TGTGCCTGCCCTGTTTTGGGGCGGAACACTGAAGCTTTCTTT. Complete variable domain (other parts from reference TRBV30 and TRBJ1-1): SQTIHQWPATLVQPVGSPLSLECTVEGTSNPNLYWYRQAAGRGLQLLFYSVGIGQISSEVPQNLSASRPQDRQFILSSKKLLLSDSGFYLCACPVLGRNTEAFFGQGTRLTVV.

This chain links TRBV7-9 with TRBJ2-5; D may be TRBD2 (7 bases). The germline CDR1 and CDR2 sequences are SEHNR and FQNEAQ (reference sequence). The CDR3 covers 14 residues. V lost 5 bases and J 5 bases, leaving 15 bases between the germline ends. CDR3 sequence: CASSGGALTETQYF. Written as DNA, the CDR3 is TGTGCCAGCAGCGGGGGGGCATTAACGGAGACCCAGTACTTC.

Only a few counts were recorded for this clone. The chain recombines TRBV7-6 with TRBJ2-7, with 10 bases lining up with TRBD1. This CDR3 is 15 amino acids long. Per germline, CDR1 SGHVS and CDR2 FNYEAQ. V trimming: 1 base; J trimming: 3 bases; junction bases outside the gene matches: 3. CDR3 in DNA: TGTGCCAGCAGCTTAGGGACAGGGGGTGACTACGAGCAGTACTTC. Its protein product is CASSLGTGGDYEQYF.

This clone came up a few times. This chain uses TRBV5-1 with TRBJ1-6; 9 nucleotides match TRBD1. V shed 0 bases and J 10 bases; nucleotides not matched to a gene: 5. Germline CDR1 SGHRS, CDR2 YFSETQ. CDR3 length equals 15 residues. As DNA, the CDR3 is TGCGCCAGCAGCTTGGCTGGGACAGGGAGGTCACCCCTCCACTTT. It translates to CASSLAGTGRSPLHF.

This clone was recorded a few times. The chain couples TRBV6-5 to TRBJ2-7; no clear D gene. The CDR3 contains 16 residues. The V end was cut by 0 bases, the J end by 2 bases, with 14 bases between. Per the germline V gene, CDR1 is MNHEY and CDR2 is SVGAGI. The CDR3 reads CASSYSRTKIPYEQYF. The CDR3 bases are TGTGCCAGCAGTTACTCTCGGACCAAAATTCCCTACGAGCAGTACTTC.

In this sample, this clone turned up a few times. The CDR3 region is CASSSGDRASSGANVLTF. As DNA, the CDR3 is TGTGCCAGCAGCTCGGGGGACAGGGCGAGCTCTGGGGCCAACGTCCTGACTTTC. The rearrangement uses TRBV5-4 and TRBJ2-6; the match to TRBD1 covers 9 bases. Germline V CDR1 and CDR2: SGHNT, YYREEE (reference sequence). The J segment lost 0 bases and the V segment lost 3 bases, leaving 7 bases of the junction unmatched. This CDR3 has 18 amino acids. The full variable domain, in which reference TRBV5-4 and TRBJ2-6 provide the parts outside the CDR3, is ETGVTQSPTHLIKTRGQQVTLRCSSQSGHNTVSWYQQALGQGPQFIFQYYREEENGRGNFPPRFSGLQFPNYSSELNVNALELDDSALYLCASSSGDRASSGANVLTFGAGSRLTVL.

V and J are TRBV10-3 and TRBJ1-2, with D tentatively TRBD1 (6 bases). Germline assignment: CDR1 ENHRY and CDR2 SYGVKD. This CDR3 is built from 15 residues. V was clipped by 3 bases and J by 8 bases, with 19 bases between them. The CDR3, as DNA: TGTGCCATCAGTGACGGACAGACTCCACCGGGGGGCTACACCTTC. Translation gives CAISDGQTPPGGYTF.

This clone was counted only a few times. This chain connects TRBV30 to TRBJ1-5; D gene unclear. Between the trimmed V and J ends, which lost 5 bases and 2 bases, there was a span of 13 bases. The germline V gene has CDR1 GTSNPN and CDR2 SVGIG (reference sequence). The CDR3 sequence is 14 residues long. In DNA, the CDR3 is TGTGCCTGGGGAGCCGGGGTTGGCAATCAGCCCCAGCATTTT. Translated: CAWGAGVGNQPQHF.

The chain employs TRBV19 and TRBJ2-1; 7 bases are shared with TRBD1. J gave up 5 bases and V 1 base, and 5 bases lay outside the gene matches. Germline assignment: CDR1 LNHDA and CDR2 SQIVND (reference sequence). This CDR3 contains 15 residues. CDR3 amino acids: CASSIVGTEHNEQFF. The CDR3 DNA follows: TGTGCCAGTAGTATAGTTGGGACAGAACACAATGAGCAGTTCTTC.

The rearrangement links TRBV5-1 to TRBJ1-4; 8 nucleotides agree with TRBD1. This CDR3 is built from 14 residues. Germline trimming cut 4 bases from V and 5 bases from J; bases unmatched to any gene: 4. In germline, CDR1 is SGHRS, CDR2 YFSETQ. Written as DNA, the CDR3 is TGCGCCAGCAGCAGGGGACAGGCAAATGAAAAACTGTTTTTT. It specifies CASSRGQANEKLFF. Filled out from reference TRBV5-1 and TRBJ1-4, the complete variable domain reads KAGVTQTPRYLIKTRGQQVTLSCSPISGHRSVSWYQQTPGQGLQFLFEYFSETQRNKGNFPGRFSGRQFSNSRSEMNVSTLELGDSALYLCASSRGQANEKLFFGSGTQLSVL.

V and J are TRBV2 and TRBJ2-4, with TRBD1 identical over 7 bases. Trimming cost V 6 bases and J 0 bases; bases outside gene matches: 2. CDR3 length: 14 amino acids. Germline CDR1 and CDR2: SNHLY and FYNNEI. The CDR3 loop is CASRGTVAKNIQYF. The CDR3 coding sequence is TGTGCCAGCAGGGGGACAGTAGCCAAAAACATTCAGTACTTC.

The chain joins TRBV6-1 to TRBJ2-1, with D possibly matching TRBD2 (5 bases). V gave up 6 bases and J gave up 8 bases, with 17 bases separating them. This CDR3 comprises 14 residues. Germline V gives CDR1 MNHNS, CDR2 SASEGT. The DNA of the CDR3 is TGTGCCAGCAGCTTCGAGGGTGGCGGCTATGAGCAGTTCTTC. It translates to CASSFEGGGYEQFF.

In this sample, this clone turned up a few times. J is TRBJ2-1 and V is TRBV30, with TRBD1 as a possible D gene (5 bases). V lost 5 bases and J 9 bases, leaving 11 bases between the germline ends. The CDR3 covers 11 residues. Germline CDR1 GTSNPN, CDR2 SVGIG (reference sequence). The CDR3 is CAWQTVREQFF. Written as DNA, the CDR3 is TGTGCCTGGCAGACAGTTCGTGAGCAGTTCTTC.

The chain's CDR3 is CASSQMARSLGAFF. The CDR3 bases are TGCGCCAGCAGTCAAATGGCGCGATCCCTTGGAGCTTTCTTT. The chain uses TRBV23-1 and TRBJ1-1; D is uncertain. TRBV23-1 is an ORF for which the function is uncertain. V was clipped by 2 bases and J by 10 bases, with 17 bases between them. The CDR3 is 14 amino acids.

The chain has TRBV6-6 and TRBJ2-7; D ambiguous. The germline gives CDR1 MNHNY, CDR2 SVGAGI (reference sequence). The CDR3 sequence is 15 residues long. V dropped 6 bases and J dropped 3 bases, with 18 bases sitting between them. CDR3 nucleotide sequence: TGTGCCAGCAGCCTCTACCAGTACGGCGACTACGAGCAGTACTTC. Translated, it gives CASSLYQYGDYEQYF.

This clone was observed a handful of times. The rearrangement links TRBV7-9 to TRBJ1-6; D gene uncertain. The CDR3 loop spans 15 amino acids. Trimming pared 2 bases from V and 9 bases from J, leaving 14 bases between. Germline lookup yields CDR1 SEHNR and CDR2 FQNEAQ (reference sequence). The CDR3 reads CASSLRASWGSPLHF. The CDR3 region has the DNA TGTGCCAGCAGCTTACGTGCCTCATGGGGTTCACCCCTCCACTTT.

There are a few counts of this clone. This chain links TRBV10-3 with TRBJ2-5; D call uncertain. In germline, CDR1 is ENHRY, CDR2 SYGVKD. Trimming removed 8 bases at V and 3 bases at J, with 10 bases between. This CDR3 region has 12 residues. Here the CDR3 reads CAIAKAEETQYF. The CDR3 nucleotides read TGTGCCATCGCCAAGGCAGAAGAGACCCAGTACTTC.

The chain links TRBV28 to TRBJ2-7, with TRBD1 identical over 8 bases. CDR1 and CDR2 (germline): MDHEN, SYDVKM. This CDR3 comprises 15 residues. V shed 2 bases and J 4 bases; nucleotides not matched to a gene: 7. The CDR3 protein is CASSLPTGALYEQYF. The CDR3, as DNA: TGTGCCAGCAGTTTACCGACAGGGGCCCTGTACGAGCAGTACTTC.

The chain recombines TRBV6-5 with TRBJ2-5; 7 bases are shared with TRBD2. The CDR3 has 15 residues. CDR1 is MNHEY, CDR2 SVGAGI, per germline. The V gene end was trimmed by 0 bases and the J gene end by 5 bases; junction bases not matched to a gene: 6. CDR3: CASSYSWGGSETQYF. The DNA of the CDR3 is TGTGCCAGCAGTTACTCATGGGGGGGAAGCGAGACCCAGTACTTC.

In its sample, this clone was seen a few times. The chain employs TRBV14 and TRBJ1-6; no definite D call. The V end was cut by 2 bases, the J end by 7 bases, with 9 bases between. CDR1 and CDR2 (germline): SGHDN, FVKESK. This CDR3 contains 14 residues. This chain's CDR3 is CASSQHTENSPLHF. The CDR3 DNA is TGTGCCAGCAGCCAACATACAGAGAATTCACCCCTCCACTTT.

This clone was observed a few times. Other DNA sequences in the same sample also yield this CDR3. The gene calls are TRBV27 and TRBJ1-1, with D uncertain. V dropped 4 bases and J dropped 2 bases, with 5 bases sitting between them. CDR1 is MNHEY and CDR2 is SMNVEV in the germline V gene (reference sequence). The CDR3 spans 12 residues. CDR3 DNA sequence: TGTGCCAGCAGTTCTCGAAACACTGAAGCTTTCTTT. Translation: CASSSRNTEAFF.

V is TRBV2 and J is TRBJ2-7, with 13 bases identical to TRBD2. The CDR3 loop spans 16 amino acids. Looked up from germline, CDR1 is SNHLY and CDR2 is FYNNEI. The V and J ends lost 6 bases and 2 bases, in that order; junction bases with no gene match: 7. The DNA of the CDR3 is TGTGCCAGCAGAAGGACTAGCGGGGGCGCAACCTACGAGCAGTACTTC. This encodes CASRRTSGGATYEQYF.

The chain carries TRBV28 and TRBJ2-7, with D maybe TRBD1 (5 bases). The CDR3 sequence is 16 residues long. Trimming shortened V by 3 bases and J by 2 bases, and 17 bases separated the two germline ends. Germline V gene lookup returns CDR1 MDHEN and CDR2 SYDVKM. CDR3 sequence reads: CASSLDTIREPYEQYF. The CDR3 coding sequence is TGTGCCAGCAGTTTGGATACTATCAGGGAACCCTACGAGCAGTACTTC.

The chain combines TRBV11-3 with TRBJ2-3; D is uncertain. The CDR3 is 14 amino acids. Germline V CDR1 and CDR2: SGHNT, YENEEA. V dropped 1 base and J dropped 3 bases, with 8 bases sitting between them. The CDR3 nucleotides are TGTGCCAGCAGCTTAGTGGTCGCAACAGATACGCAGTATTTT. Translating it yields CASSLVVATDTQYF.

The V gene is TRBV6-6, the J gene TRBJ1-1; D ambiguous. V dropped 5 bases and J dropped 8 bases, with 12 bases sitting between them. The CDR3 runs to 12 residues. The V gene's germline CDR1 is MNHNY and CDR2 SVGAGI (reference sequence). The CDR3 nucleotides read TGTGCCAGCAGTCCCCGGGATGGGGAAGCTTTCTTT. Translated: CASSPRDGEAFF.

This clone was observed a few times. This chain uses TRBV2 with TRBJ2-5, with D perhaps being TRBD1 or TRBD2 (5 bases each). The CDR3 extends over 13 amino acids. V shed 6 bases and J shed 5 bases, with 13 bases lying between them. The germline V gene has CDR1 SNHLY and CDR2 FYNNEI. The CDR3 nucleotides read TGTGCCAGCAGGATTTTCGAGGGGGAGACCCAGTACTTC. Translating gives CASRIFEGETQYF.

This clone turned up a few times. The chain joins TRBV9 to TRBJ2-6; 7 bases align to TRBD1. Germline V gives CDR1 SGDLS, CDR2 YYNGEE. V trimming: 3 bases; J trimming: 0 bases; junction bases outside the gene matches: 18. The CDR3 consists of 21 residues. The CDR3 loop is CASSGGSGQLNTFSGANVLTF. The CDR3 DNA sequence: TGTGCCAGCAGCGGAGGGTCGGGACAGCTTAATACTTTCTCTGGGGCCAACGTCCTGACTTTC.

The sample holds a few counts of this clone. This chain joins TRBV28 and TRBJ1-1; D gene uncertain. The CDR3 contains 13 residues. Per the germline V gene, CDR1 is MDHEN and CDR2 is SYDVKM. With 0 bases removed from V and 4 bases from J, the gap between germline ends came to 6 bases. This chain's CDR3 is CASSLWVGTEAFF. The DNA of the CDR3 is TGTGCCAGCAGTTTATGGGTTGGCACTGAAGCTTTCTTT.

CDR3 amino acids: CSVALQGRYTYEQYF. The CDR3 region has the DNA TGCAGCGTTGCGTTACAGGGGCGATATACCTACGAGCAGTACTTC. The V call is TRBV29-1, the J call TRBJ2-7, with 7 positions matching TRBD1. CDR1 is SQVTM and CDR2 is ANQGSEA in the germline V gene. The V gene end was trimmed by 4 bases and the J gene end by 2 bases; junction bases not matched to a gene: 11. The CDR3 is 15 amino acids.